This TCR beta chain was sequenced during a study of blood T cell repertoires in COVID-19. Looking at the study overall: Samples came from the United States, Italy and Spain, spanning acute and convalescent COVID-19.

The germline V gene encodes CDR1 SEHNR and CDR2 FQNEAQ (reference sequence). This CDR3 region has 17 residues. V was clipped by 6 bases and J by 1 base; unmatched bases: 10. The table came from immunoSEQ multiplex PCR; TCRdb's copy has only in-frame clones and leaves some out. The data show about 100,000 clones, approximately 84% seen once. The sequence derives from a man aged 30 to 45 in a cohort sampled during active COVID-19. The source material was peripheral blood. J is TRBJ2-5 and V is TRBV7-9, with 11 bases lining up with TRBD1. CDR3 residues: CASSRTGGVLIQETQYF. For the CDR3, the DNA is TGTGCCAGCAGTCGGACAGGGGGCGTTCTCATCCAAGAGACCCAGTACTTC.